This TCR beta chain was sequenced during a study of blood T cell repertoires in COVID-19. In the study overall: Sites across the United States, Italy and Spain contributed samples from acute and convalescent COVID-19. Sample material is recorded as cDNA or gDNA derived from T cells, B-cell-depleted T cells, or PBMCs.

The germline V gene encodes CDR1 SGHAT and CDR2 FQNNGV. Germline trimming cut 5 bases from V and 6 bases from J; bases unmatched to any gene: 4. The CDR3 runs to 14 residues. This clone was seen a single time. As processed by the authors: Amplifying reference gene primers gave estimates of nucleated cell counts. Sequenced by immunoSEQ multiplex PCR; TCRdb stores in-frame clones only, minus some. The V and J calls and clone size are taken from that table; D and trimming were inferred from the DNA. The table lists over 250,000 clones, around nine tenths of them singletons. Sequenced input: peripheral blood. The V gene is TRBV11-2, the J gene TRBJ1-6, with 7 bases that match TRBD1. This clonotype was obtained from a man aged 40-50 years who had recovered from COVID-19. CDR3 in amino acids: CASSNDRVNSPLHF. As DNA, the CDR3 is TGTGCCAGCAGCAATGACAGGGTTAATTCACCCCTCCACTTT.